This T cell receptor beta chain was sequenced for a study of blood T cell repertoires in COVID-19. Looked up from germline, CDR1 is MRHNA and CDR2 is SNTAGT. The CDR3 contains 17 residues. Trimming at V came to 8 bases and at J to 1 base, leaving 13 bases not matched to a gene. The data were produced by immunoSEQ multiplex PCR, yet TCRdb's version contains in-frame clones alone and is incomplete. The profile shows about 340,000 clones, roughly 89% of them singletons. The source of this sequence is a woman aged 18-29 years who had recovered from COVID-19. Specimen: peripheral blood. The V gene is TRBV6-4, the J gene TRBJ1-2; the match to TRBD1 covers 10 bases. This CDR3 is CASPEGQGVYINYGYTF. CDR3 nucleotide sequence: TGTGCCAGCCCTGAAGGACAGGGGGTGTATATTAACTATGGCTACACCTTC.